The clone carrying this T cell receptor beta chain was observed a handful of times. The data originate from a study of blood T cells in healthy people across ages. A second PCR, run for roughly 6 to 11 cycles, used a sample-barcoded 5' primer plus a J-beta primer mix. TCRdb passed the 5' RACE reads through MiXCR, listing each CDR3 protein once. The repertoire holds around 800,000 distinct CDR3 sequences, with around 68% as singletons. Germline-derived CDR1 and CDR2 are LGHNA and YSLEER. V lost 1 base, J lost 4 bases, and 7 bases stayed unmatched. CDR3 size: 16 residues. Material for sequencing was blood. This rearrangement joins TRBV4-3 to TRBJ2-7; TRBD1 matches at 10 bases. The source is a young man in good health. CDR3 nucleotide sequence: TGCGCCAGCAGCCAAGTTGGGGGACAGGGGTTATACGAGCAGTACTTC. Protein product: CASSQVGGQGLYEQYF.